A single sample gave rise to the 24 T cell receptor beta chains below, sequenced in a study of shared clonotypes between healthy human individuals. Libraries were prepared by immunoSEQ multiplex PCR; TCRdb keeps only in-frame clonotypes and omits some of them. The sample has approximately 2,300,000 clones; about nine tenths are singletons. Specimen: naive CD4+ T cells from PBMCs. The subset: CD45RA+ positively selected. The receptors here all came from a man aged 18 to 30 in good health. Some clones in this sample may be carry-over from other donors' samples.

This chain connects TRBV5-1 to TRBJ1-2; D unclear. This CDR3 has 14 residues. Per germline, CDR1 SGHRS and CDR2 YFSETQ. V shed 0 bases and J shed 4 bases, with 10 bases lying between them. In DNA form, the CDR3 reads TGCGCCAGCAGCTTGGCCCCGGGTAGCTATGGCTACACCTTC. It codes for CASSLAPGSYGYTF.

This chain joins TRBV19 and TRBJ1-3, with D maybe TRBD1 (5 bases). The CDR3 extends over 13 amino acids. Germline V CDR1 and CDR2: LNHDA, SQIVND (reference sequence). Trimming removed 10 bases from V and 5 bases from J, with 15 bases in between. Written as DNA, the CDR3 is TGTGCCACAACCTTGGGGGGTCGAAACACCATATATTTT. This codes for CATTLGGRNTIYF. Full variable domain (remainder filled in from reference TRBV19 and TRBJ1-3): DGGITQSPKYLFRKEGQNVTLSCEQNLNHDAMYWYRQDPGQGLRLIYYSQIVNDFQKGDIAEGYSVSREKKESFPLTVTSAQKNPTAFYLCATTLGGRNTIYFGEGSWLTVV.

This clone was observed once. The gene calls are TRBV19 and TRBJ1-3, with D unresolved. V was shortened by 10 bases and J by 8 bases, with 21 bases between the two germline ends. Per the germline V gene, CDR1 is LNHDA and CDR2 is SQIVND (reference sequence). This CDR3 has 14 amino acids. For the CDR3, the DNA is TGTGCCACCACACTTAACTCCAGCCCGGACACCATATATTTT. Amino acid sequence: CATTLNSSPDTIYF.

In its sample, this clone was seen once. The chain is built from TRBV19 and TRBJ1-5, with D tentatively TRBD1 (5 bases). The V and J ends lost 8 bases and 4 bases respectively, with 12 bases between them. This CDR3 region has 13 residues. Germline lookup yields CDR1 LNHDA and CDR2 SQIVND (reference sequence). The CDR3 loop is CASRGSGNQPQHF. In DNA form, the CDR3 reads TGTGCCAGTCGGGGCAGTGGGAATCAGCCCCAGCATTTT.

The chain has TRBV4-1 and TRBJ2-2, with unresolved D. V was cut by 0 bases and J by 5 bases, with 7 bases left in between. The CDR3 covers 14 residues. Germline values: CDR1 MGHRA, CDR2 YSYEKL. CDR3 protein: CASSQEALTGELFF. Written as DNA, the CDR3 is TGCGCCAGCAGCCAAGAAGCGCTGACCGGGGAGCTGTTTTTT.

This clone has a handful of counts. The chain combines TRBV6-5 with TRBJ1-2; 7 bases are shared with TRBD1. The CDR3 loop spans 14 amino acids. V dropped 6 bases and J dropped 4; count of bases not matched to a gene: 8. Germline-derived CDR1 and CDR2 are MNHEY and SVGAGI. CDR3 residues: CASRPLRQGYGYTF. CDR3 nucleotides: TGTGCCAGCAGGCCCCTAAGACAGGGCTATGGCTACACCTTC.

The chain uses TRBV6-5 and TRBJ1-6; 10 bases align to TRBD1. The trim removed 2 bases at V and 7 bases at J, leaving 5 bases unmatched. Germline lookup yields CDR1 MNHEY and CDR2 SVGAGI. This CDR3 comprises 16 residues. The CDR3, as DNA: TGTGCCAGCAGTTACCGGGACAGGGGCCGAAATTCACCCCTCCACTTT. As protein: CASSYRDRGRNSPLHF.

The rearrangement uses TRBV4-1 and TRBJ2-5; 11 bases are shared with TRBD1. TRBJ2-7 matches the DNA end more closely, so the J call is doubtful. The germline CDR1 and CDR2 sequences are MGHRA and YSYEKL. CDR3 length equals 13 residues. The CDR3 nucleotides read TGCGCCAGCAGCCGGGACAGGGGGTACGAGCAGTACTTC. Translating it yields CASSRDRGYEQYF.

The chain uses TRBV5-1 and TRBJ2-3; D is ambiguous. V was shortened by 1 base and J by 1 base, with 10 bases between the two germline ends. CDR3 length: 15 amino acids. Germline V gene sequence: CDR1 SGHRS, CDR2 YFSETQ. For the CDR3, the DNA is TGCGCCAGCAGCTTGCTAGGACCGCGCACAGATACGCAGTATTTT. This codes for CASSLLGPRTDTQYF.

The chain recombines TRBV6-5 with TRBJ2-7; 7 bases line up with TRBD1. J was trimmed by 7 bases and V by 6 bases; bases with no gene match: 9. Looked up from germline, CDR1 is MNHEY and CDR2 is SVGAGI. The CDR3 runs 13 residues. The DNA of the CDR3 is TGTGCCAGCAGGCTGACAGGGCAGAGGGAGCAGTACTTC. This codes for CASRLTGQREQYF.

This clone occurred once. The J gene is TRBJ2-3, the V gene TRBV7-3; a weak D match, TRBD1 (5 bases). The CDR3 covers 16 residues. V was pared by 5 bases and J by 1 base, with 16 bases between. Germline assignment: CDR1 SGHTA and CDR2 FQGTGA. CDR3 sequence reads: CASSARAPRGTDTQYF. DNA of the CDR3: TGTGCCAGCAGCGCCAGGGCCCCCCGTGGCACAGATACGCAGTATTTT.

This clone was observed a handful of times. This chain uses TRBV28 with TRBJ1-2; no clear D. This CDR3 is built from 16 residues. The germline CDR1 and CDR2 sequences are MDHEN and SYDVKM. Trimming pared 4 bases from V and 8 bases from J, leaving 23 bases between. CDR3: CASSSVRASGSGGYTF. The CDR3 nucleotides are TGTGCCAGCAGTTCCGTAAGGGCTTCAGGTTCGGGCGGCTACACCTTC.

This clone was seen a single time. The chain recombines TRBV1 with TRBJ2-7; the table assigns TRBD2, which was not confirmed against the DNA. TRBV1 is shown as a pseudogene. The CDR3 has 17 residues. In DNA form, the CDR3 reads TGCACCAGCAGCCACCGGGGACTAGCGAATCCTTCCTACGAGCAGTACTTC. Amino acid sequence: CTSSHRGLANPSYEQYF.

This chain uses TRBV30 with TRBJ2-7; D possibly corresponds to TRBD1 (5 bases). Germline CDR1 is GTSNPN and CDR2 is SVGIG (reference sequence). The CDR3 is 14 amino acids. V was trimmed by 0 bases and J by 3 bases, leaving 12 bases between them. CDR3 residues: CAWSVGWQGYEQYF. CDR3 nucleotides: TGTGCCTGGAGTGTTGGGTGGCAGGGCTACGAGCAGTACTTC.

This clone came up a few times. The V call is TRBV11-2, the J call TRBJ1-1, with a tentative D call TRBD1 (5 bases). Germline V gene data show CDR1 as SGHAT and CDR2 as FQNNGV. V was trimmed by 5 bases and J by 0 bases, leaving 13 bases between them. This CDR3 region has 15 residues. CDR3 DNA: TGTGCCAGCAGCCCACCCGGGGCTCTGAACACTGAAGCTTTCTTT. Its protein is CASSPPGALNTEAFF.

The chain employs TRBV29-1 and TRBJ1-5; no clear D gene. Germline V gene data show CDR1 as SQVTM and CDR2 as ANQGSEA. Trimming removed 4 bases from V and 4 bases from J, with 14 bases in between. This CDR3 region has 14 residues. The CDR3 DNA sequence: TGCAGCGTTGTCATGGGGAATCAGAATCAGCCCCAGCATTTT. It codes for CSVVMGNQNQPQHF.

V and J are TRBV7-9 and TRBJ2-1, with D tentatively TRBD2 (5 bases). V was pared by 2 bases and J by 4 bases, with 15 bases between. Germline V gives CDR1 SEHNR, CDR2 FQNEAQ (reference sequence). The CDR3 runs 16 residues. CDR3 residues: CASSLRSAGAYNEQFF. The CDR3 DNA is TGTGCCAGCAGCTTACGTTCGGCGGGCGCGTACAATGAGCAGTTCTTC.

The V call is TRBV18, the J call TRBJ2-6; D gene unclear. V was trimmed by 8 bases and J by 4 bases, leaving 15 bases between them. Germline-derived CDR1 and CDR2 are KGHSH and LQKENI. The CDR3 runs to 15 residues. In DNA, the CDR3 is TGTGCCAGCGTTCCTATGACCGGAGGGGCCAACGTCCTGACTTTC. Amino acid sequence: CASVPMTGGANVLTF.

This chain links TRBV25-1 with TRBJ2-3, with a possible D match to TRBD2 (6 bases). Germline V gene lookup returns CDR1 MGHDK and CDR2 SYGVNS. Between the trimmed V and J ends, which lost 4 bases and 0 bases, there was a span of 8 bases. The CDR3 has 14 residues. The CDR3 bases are TGTGCCAGCAGTGGGGGGGTGAGCACAGATACGCAGTATTTT. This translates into CASSGGVSTDTQYF.

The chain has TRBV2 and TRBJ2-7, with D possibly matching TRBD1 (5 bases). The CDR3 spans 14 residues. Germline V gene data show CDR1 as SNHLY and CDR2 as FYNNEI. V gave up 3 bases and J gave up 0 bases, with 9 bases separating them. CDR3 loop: CASSETESSYEQYF. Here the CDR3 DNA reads TGTGCCAGCAGTGAGACAGAGAGCTCCTACGAGCAGTACTTC.

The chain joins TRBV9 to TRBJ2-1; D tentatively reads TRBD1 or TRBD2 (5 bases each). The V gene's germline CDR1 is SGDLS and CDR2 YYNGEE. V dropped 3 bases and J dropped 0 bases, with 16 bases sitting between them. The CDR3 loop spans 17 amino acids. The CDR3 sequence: CASSGPGALSSYNEQFF. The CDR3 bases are TGTGCCAGCAGCGGACCCGGGGCCTTGAGCTCCTACAATGAGCAGTTCTTC. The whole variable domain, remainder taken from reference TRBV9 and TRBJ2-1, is DSGVTQTPKHLITATGQRVTLRCSPRSGDLSVYWYQQSLDQGLQFLIQYYNGEERAKGNILERFSAQQFPDLHSELNLSSLELGDSALYFCASSGPGALSSYNEQFFGPGTRLTVL.

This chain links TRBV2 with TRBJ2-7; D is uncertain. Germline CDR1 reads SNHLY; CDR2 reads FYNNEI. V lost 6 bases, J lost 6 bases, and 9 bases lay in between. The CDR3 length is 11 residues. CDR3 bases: TGTGCCAGCAGCCGGTCCCGCGAGCAGTACTTC. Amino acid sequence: CASSRSREQYF.

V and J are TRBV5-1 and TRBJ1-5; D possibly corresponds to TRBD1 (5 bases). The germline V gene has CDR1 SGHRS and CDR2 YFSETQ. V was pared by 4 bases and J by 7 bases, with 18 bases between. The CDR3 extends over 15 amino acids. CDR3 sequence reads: CASSPGGFGGQPQHF. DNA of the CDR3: TGCGCCAGCAGCCCGGGGGGTTTCGGAGGACAGCCCCAGCATTTT.

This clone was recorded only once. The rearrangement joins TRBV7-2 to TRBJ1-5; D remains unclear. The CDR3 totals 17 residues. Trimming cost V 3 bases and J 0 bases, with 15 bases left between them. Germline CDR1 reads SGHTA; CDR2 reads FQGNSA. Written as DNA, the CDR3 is TGTGCCAGCAGCTTTTACGGAACGATGACTAGCAATCAGCCCCAGCATTTT. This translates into CASSFYGTMTSNQPQHF.